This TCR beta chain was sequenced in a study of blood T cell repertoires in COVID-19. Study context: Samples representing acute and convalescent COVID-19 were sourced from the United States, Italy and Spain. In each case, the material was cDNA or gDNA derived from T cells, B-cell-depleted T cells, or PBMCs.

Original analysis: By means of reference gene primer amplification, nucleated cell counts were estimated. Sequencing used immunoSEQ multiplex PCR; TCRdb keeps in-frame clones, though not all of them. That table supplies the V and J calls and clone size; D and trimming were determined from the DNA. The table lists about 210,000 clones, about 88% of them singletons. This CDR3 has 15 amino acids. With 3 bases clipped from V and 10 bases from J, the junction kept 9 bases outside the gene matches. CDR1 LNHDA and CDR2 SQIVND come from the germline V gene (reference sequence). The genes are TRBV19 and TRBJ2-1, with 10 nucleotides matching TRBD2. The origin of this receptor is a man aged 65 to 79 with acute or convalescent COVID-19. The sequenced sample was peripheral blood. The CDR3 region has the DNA TGTGCCAGTAGTATTGAGATAGCGGGAGGCCGCGAGCAGTTCTTC. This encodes CASSIEIAGGREQFF.